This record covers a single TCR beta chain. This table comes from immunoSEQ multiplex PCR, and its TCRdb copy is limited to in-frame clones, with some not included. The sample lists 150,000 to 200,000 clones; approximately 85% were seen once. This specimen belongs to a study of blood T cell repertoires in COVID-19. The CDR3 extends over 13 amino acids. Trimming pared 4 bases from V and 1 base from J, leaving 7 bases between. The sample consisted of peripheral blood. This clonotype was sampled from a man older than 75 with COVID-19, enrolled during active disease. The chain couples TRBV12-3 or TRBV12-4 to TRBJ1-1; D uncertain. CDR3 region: CASSSTRNTEAFF. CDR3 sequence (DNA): TGTGCCAGCAGTTCAACTCGGAACACTGAAGCTTTCTTT.